This TCR beta chain was profiled in a study of T cell responses to AZD1222 COVID-19 vaccine. Produced via immunoSEQ multiplex PCR; TCRdb's table is partial and in-frame only. The sample lists roughly 140,000 clones, roughly 89% occurring once. This CDR3 contains 16 residues. With V trimmed by 1 base and J by 0 bases, 3 bases remained unmatched. Germline V gene data show CDR1 as KGHSH and CDR2 as LQKENI. This specimen was peripheral blood, taken on day 0 of AZD1222 vaccination. The sequence came from an adult in good health. J is TRBJ2-1 and V is TRBV18; TRBD1 matches 7 bases. The CDR3 sequence is CASSPRGTASYNEQFF. As DNA, the CDR3 is TGTGCCAGCTCACCACGGGGGACAGCCTCCTACAATGAGCAGTTCTTC.